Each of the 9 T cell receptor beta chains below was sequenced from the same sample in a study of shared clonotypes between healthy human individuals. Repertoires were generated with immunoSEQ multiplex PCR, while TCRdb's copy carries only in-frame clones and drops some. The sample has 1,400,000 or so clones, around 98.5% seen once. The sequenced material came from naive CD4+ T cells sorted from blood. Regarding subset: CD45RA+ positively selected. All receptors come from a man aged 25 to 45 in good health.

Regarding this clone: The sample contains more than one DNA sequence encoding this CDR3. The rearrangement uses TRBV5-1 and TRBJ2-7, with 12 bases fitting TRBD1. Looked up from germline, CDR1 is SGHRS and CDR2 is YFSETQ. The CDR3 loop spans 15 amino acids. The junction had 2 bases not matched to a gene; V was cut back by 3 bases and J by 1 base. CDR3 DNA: TGCGCCAGCAGCTCGGGACAGGGGGCGTCCTACGAGCAGTACTTC. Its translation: CASSSGQGASYEQYF.

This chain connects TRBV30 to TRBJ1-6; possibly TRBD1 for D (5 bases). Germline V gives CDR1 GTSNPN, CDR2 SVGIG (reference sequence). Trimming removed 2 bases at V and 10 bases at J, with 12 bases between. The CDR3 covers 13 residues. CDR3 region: CAWSIGETSPLHF. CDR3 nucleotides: TGTGCCTGGAGTATAGGGGAAACATCACCCCTCCACTTT.

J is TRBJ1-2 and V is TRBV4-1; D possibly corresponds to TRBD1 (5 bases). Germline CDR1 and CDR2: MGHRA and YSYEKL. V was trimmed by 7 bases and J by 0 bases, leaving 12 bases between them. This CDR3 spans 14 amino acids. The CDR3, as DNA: TGCGCCAGCATGGGACTGCAAGCTAACTATGGCTACACCTTC. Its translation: CASMGLQANYGYTF.

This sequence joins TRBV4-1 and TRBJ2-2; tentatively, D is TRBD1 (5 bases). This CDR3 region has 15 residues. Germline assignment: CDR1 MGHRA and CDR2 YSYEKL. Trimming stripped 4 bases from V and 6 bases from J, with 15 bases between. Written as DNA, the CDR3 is TGCGCCAGCAGCCTCCTTGATGGGGCCTCCGGGGAGCTGTTTTTT. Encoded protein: CASSLLDGASGELFF.

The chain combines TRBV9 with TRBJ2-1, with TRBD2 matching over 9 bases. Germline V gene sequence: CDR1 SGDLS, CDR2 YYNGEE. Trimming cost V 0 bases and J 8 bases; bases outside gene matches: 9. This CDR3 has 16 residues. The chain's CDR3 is CASSVVWAGGVDEQFF. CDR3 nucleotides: TGTGCCAGCAGCGTAGTCTGGGCGGGAGGGGTGGATGAGCAGTTCTTC.

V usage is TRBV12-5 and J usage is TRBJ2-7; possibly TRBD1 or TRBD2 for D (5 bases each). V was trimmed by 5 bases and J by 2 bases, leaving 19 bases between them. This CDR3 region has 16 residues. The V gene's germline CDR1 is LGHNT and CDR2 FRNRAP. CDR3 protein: CASGLSTALGAYEQYF. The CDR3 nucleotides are TGTGCTAGTGGTCTCTCAACAGCTCTGGGGGCCTACGAGCAGTACTTC.

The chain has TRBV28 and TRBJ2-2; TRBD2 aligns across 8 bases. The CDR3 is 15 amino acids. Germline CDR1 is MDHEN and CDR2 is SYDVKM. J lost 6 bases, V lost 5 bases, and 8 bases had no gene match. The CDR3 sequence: CASSISGALAGELFF. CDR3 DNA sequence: TGTGCCAGCAGTATTAGCGGGGCCCTGGCCGGGGAGCTGTTTTTT.

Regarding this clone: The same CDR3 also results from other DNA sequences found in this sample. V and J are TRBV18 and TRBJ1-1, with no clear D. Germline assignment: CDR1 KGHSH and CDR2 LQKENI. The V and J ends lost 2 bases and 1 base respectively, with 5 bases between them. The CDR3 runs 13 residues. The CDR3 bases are TGTGCCAGCTCACCAAAGGGGAACACTGAAGCTTTCTTT. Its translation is CASSPKGNTEAFF.

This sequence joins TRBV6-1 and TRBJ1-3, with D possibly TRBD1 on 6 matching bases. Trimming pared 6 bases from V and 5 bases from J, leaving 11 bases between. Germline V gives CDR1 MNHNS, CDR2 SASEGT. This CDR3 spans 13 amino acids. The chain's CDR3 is CASRGAVRNTIYF. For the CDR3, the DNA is TGTGCCAGCAGGGGGGCTGTCAGAAACACCATATATTTT.